The next 15 T cell receptor beta chains were all read from a single sample in a study of neurological immune-mediated disorders. TCRdb fed the 5' RACE reads into MiXCR, producing one record per CDR3 protein. The sample contains 25,000 or so distinct CDR3 sequences, approximately 12% of which appear only once. Specimen: PBMCs. These receptors were obtained from a man in his fifties or sixties in good health.

With respect to this clonotype: At one of its ends the junction is not consistent with the germline gene, which may arise from a read error. The chain is built from TRBV7-6 and TRBJ1-1; the D is unclear. The CDR3 extends over 13 amino acids. Germline-derived CDR1 and CDR2 are SGHVS and FNYEAQ. The CDR3 reads CVSSLGRATEAFF. The CDR3 DNA reads TGTGTCAGCAGCTTAGGTAGGGCCACTGAAGCTTTCTTT.

This clonotype was seen repeatedly, ten times or more. CDR3 in amino acids: CSATRAGYEQYF. For the CDR3, the DNA is TGCAGTGCTACGCGGGCGGGCTACGAGCAGTACTTC. The chain uses TRBV20-1 and TRBJ2-7, with D maybe TRBD2 (5 bases). V was pared by 4 bases and J by 3 bases, with 10 bases between. CDR1 is DFQATT and CDR2 is SNEGSKA in the germline V gene (reference sequence). CDR3 size: 12 residues.

This clonotype has only a few counts. V is TRBV28 and J is TRBJ2-5; possible D gene TRBD2, 5 bases. This CDR3 is built from 16 residues. The germline CDR1 and CDR2 sequences are MDHEN and SYDVKM. Between the trimmed V and J ends, which lost 2 bases and 5 bases, there was a span of 18 bases. The CDR3 DNA sequence: TGTGCCAGCAGTTTAAGACTGGGAGTCGGATACGAGACCCAGTACTTC. Translating gives CASSLRLGVGYETQYF.

This clonotype has a count of ten or more. The rearrangement joins TRBV2 to TRBJ2-5; TRBD1 is a possible D gene (5 bases). Germline loops: CDR1 SNHLY, CDR2 FYNNEI. V dropped 6 bases and J dropped 5 bases, with 19 bases sitting between them. This CDR3 is built from 15 residues. In DNA, the CDR3 is TGTGCCAGCAGAGTTACGACAGCAAGGGTTGAGACCCAGTACTTC. Protein sequence: CASRVTTARVETQYF.

Here the CDR3 reads CASRRRPGQGAEQFF. As DNA, the CDR3 is TGTGCCAGCAGAAGGAGGCCCGGACAGGGGGCTGAGCAGTTCTTC. The chain carries TRBV7-8 and TRBJ2-1; 11 bases line up with TRBD1. Germline-derived CDR1 and CDR2 are SGHVS and FQNEAQ. Losses at the gene ends were 6 bases for V and 9 bases for J; bases not matched to a gene: 10. This CDR3 region has 15 residues.

This chain connects TRBV5-1 to TRBJ2-7; D not resolved. The CDR3 sequence is 15 residues long. Trimming shortened V by 0 bases and J by 6 bases, and 16 bases separated the two germline ends. Germline CDR1 and CDR2: SGHRS and YFSETQ. The CDR3 DNA is TGCGCCAGCAGCTTGGAGTCACATGTTCACGGCGAGCAGTACTTC. This encodes CASSLESHVHGEQYF.

Ten or more counts support this clonotype. The chain is built from TRBV28 and TRBJ2-7; D unclear. V was shortened by 1 base and J by 0 bases, with 19 bases between the two germline ends. In germline, CDR1 is MDHEN, CDR2 SYDVKM. The CDR3 totals 18 residues. In DNA, the CDR3 is TGTGCCAGCAGTTTATTGTCGGCGGTGGGTCAGTACTCCTACGAGCAGTACTTC. As protein: CASSLLSAVGQYSYEQYF.

A word on this clonotype: Mismatch with germline at one junction end may stem from a read error. The gene calls are TRBV4-3 and TRBJ2-1, with unresolved D. CDR3 length: 14 residues. Looked up from germline, CDR1 is LGHNA and CDR2 is YSLEER. CDR3 DNA: TGCGCCAGTAGCCTTTGTGCGGTAAACAATGAGCAGTTCTTC. This codes for CASSLCAVNNEQFF.

This clonotype was detected many times. The rearrangement uses TRBV5-1 and TRBJ2-1, with D possibly matching TRBD2 (6 bases). Trimming removed 2 bases at V and 4 bases at J, with 13 bases between. The CDR3 extends over 15 amino acids. In germline, CDR1 is SGHRS, CDR2 YFSETQ. This chain's CDR3 is CASSLSGSSYNEQFF. In nucleotides, the CDR3 is TGCGCCAGCAGCTTATCCGGGAGTTCGTACAATGAGCAGTTCTTC. Drawing the rest from reference TRBV5-1 and TRBJ2-1, the complete variable domain is KAGVTQTPRYLIKTRGQQVTLSCSPISGHRSVSWYQQTPGQGLQFLFEYFSETQRNKGNFPGRFSGRQFSNSRSEMNVSTLELGDSALYLCASSLSGSSYNEQFFGPGTRLTVL.

Concerning this clonotype: This may be a read error, as it is one base from a much larger clone. J is TRBJ1-1 and V is TRBV27; no firm D call. The CDR3 has 13 amino acids. CDR1 and CDR2 (germline): MNHEY, SMNVEV (reference sequence). Trimming took off 11 bases at V and 0 bases at J, with 13 bases between the two ends. This CDR3 reads CAGMRAMNTEAFF. In nucleotides, the CDR3 is TGTGCCGGCATGAGGGCCATGAACACTGAAGCTTTCTTT.

This clonotype was recorded many times. J is TRBJ2-1 and V is TRBV20-1, with 7 bases identical to TRBD2. The length of the CDR3 is 13 residues. The germline V gene encodes CDR1 DFQATT and CDR2 SNEGSKA (reference sequence). Germline trimming cut 3 bases from V and 8 bases from J; bases unmatched to any gene: 7. CDR3 loop: CSARDGGKDEQFF. CDR3 nucleotide sequence: TGCAGTGCTAGGGACGGGGGGAAGGATGAGCAGTTCTTC.

This clonotype was seen many times. The V call is TRBV6-6, the J call TRBJ2-4, with D possibly being TRBD1 or TRBD2 (6 bases each). The germline V and J ends were trimmed by 0 bases and 0 bases, with 12 bases remaining between them. This CDR3 is 17 amino acids long. CDR1 is MNHNY and CDR2 is SVGAGI in the germline V gene (reference sequence). The CDR3 is CASSYSIGGLAKNIQYF. The CDR3 coding sequence is TGTGCCAGCAGTTACTCGATAGGGGGGTTAGCCAAAAACATTCAGTACTTC.

This clonotype was found a few times. The chain links TRBV5-1 to TRBJ1-1, with D hard to call. Trimming took 1 base from V and 3 from J, leaving 10 bases between them. In germline, CDR1 is SGHRS, CDR2 YFSETQ. The CDR3 is 14 amino acids. Here the CDR3 reads CASSLLGVDTEAFF. The CDR3 coding sequence is TGCGCCAGCAGCTTGCTTGGAGTAGACACTGAAGCTTTCTTT. Combining the CDR3 with reference TRBV5-1 and TRBJ1-1 gives the whole variable domain KAGVTQTPRYLIKTRGQQVTLSCSPISGHRSVSWYQQTPGQGLQFLFEYFSETQRNKGNFPGRFSGRQFSNSRSEMNVSTLELGDSALYLCASSLLGVDTEAFFGQGTRLTVV.

This clonotype occurred many times. This rearrangement joins TRBV20-1 to TRBJ2-7; D is perhaps TRBD2 (6 bases). CDR3 length: 15 amino acids. The V and J ends lost 6 bases and 2 bases respectively, with 20 bases between them. CDR1 and CDR2 (germline): DFQATT, SNEGSKA (reference sequence). Here the CDR3 DNA reads TGCAGTGCCCGGGGGTGGGGGACGAGCGCCTACGAGCAGTACTTC. Amino acids: CSARGWGTSAYEQYF.

This clonotype was picked up many times. The chain links TRBV5-1 to TRBJ2-1; D is undetermined. The V end was cut by 2 bases, the J end by 0 bases, with 15 bases between. This CDR3 contains 17 residues. The germline V gene encodes CDR1 SGHRS and CDR2 YFSETQ. CDR3 residues: CASSFALGVSSYNEQFF. The DNA of the CDR3 is TGCGCCAGCAGCTTTGCACTCGGAGTTAGCTCCTACAATGAGCAGTTCTTC.